The TCR beta chain described here comes from a study of blood T cell repertoires in COVID-19. About the study: In each case, the material was cDNA or gDNA derived from T cells, B-cell-depleted T cells, or PBMCs.

Recruitment covered about two dozen US areas and drew participants whose ages spanned roughly 18 to 89 years. The data were produced by immunoSEQ multiplex PCR, yet TCRdb's version contains in-frame clones alone and is incomplete. This table has 250,000 to 400,000 clones, more than 75% appearing once. The sequence came from a man between 60 and 75 years old who had recovered from COVID-19. The sample consisted of PBMCs or T cells enriched from blood (not recorded which).

In nucleotides, the CDR3 is TGTGCCAGCAGCTTGTCAGGGGGAGGAATGGATACGCAGTATTTT. This sequence encodes CASSLSGGGMDTQYF. This chain joins TRBV7-3 and TRBJ2-3; tentatively, D is TRBD1 (7 bases). V shed 3 bases and J shed 6 bases, with 16 bases lying between them. Germline V lookup: CDR1 SGHTA, CDR2 FQGTGA. CDR3 length: 15 amino acids.